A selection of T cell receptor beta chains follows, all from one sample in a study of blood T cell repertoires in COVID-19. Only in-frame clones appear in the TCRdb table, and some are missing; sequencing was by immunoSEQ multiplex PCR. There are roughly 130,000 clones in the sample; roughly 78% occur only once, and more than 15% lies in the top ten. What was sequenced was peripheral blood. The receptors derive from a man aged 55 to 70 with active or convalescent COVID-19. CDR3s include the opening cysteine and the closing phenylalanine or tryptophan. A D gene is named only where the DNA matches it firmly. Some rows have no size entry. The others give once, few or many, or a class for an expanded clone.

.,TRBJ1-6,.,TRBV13,CASSSSAYNSPLHF,TGTGCCAGCAGCTCCTCGGCCTATAATTCACCCCTCCACTTT
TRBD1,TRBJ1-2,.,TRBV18,CASSEGASYGYTF,TGTGCCAGCTCAGAGGGGGCGAGCTATGGCTACACCTTC
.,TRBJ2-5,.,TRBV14,CASSQDQRETQYF,TGTGCCAGCAGCCAAGATCAGCGGGAGACCCAGTACTTC
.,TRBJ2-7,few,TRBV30,CAFQGFSYEQYF,TGTGCCTTCCAGGGATTTAGCTACGAGCAGTACTTC
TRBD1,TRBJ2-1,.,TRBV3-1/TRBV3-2,CASSQRPQGAYNEQFF,TGTGCCAGCAGCCAACGCCCCCAGGGGGCCTACAATGAGCAGTTCTTC
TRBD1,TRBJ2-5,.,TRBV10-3,CAISEDRAQETQYF,TGTGCCATCTCTGAGGACAGGGCTCAAGAGACCCAGTACTTC
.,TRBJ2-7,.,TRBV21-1,CASSKGDRRGFYEQYF,TGTGCCAGCAGCAAGGGGGACAGAAGGGGCTTCTACGAGCAGTACTTC
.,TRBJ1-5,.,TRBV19,CASSVEWDWSNQPQHF,TGTGCCAGTAGTGTTGAGTGGGACTGGAGCAATCAGCCCCAGCATTTT
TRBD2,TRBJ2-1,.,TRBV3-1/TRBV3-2,CASSQTSGNEQFF,TGTGCCAGCAGCCAGACTAGCGGCAATGAGCAGTTCTTC
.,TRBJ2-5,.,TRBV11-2,CASSMGGVGQETQYF,TGTGCCAGCAGCATGGGGGGAGTGGGGCAAGAGACCCAGTACTTC
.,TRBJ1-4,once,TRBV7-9,CASSPHSGLSNEKLFF,TGTGCCAGCAGCCCACACTCAGGGTTGTCTAATGAAAAACTGTTTTTT
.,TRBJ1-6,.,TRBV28,CASSSGEADSPLHF,TGTGCCAGCAGTAGCGGAGAGGCCGATTCACCCCTCCACTTT
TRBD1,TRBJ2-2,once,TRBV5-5,CASSLGTGEPGELFF,TGTGCCAGCAGCCTGGGGACAGGGGAGCCCGGGGAGCTGTTTTTT
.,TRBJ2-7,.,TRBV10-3,CAISAEQEQQYF,TGTGCCATCAGTGCGGAACAGGAACAGCAGTACTTC
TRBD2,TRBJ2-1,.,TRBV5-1,CASSTGGRGGNEQFF,TGCGCCAGCAGCACTGGCGGGAGGGGAGGCAATGAGCAGTTCTTC
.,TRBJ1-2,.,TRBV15,CATSRDNGLNYGYTF,TGTGCCACCAGCAGAGATAACGGGTTAAACTATGGCTACACCTTC
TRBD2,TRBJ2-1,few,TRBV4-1,CASSQPGLGVAEQFF,TGCGCCAGCAGTCAACCGGGACTAGGGGTCGCTGAGCAGTTCTTC
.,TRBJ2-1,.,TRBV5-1,CASSQIPSQGGNEQFF,TGCGCCAGCAGCCAAATTCCTTCGCAGGGTGGTAATGAGCAGTTCTTC
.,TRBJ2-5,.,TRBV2,CASTDVRSQETQYF,TGTGCCAGCACCGATGTAAGGAGCCAAGAGACCCAGTACTTC
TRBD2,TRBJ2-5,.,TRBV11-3,CASSLGRAGGPGETQYF,TGTGCCAGCAGCCTGGGGCGAGCGGGAGGGCCCGGAGAGACCCAGTACTTC
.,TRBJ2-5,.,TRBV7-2,CASSLGRGETQYF,TGTGCCAGCAGCTTGGGCCGAGGGGAGACCCAGTACTTC
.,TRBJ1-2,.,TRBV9,CASSVEVGSEYGYTF,TGTGCCAGCAGCGTAGAGGTCGGTTCGGAGTATGGCTACACCTTC
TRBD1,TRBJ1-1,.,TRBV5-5,CASSLGTGRNTEAFF,TGTGCCAGCAGCTTGGGGACAGGGCGGAACACTGAAGCTTTCTTT
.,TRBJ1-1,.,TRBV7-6,CASSSVGAGNTEAFF,TGTGCCAGCAGCTCCGTGGGGGCTGGGAACACTGAAGCTTTCTTT
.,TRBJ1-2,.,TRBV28,CASSLAQGAPYGYTF,TGTGCCAGCAGTCTCGCCCAAGGGGCCCCCTATGGCTACACCTTC
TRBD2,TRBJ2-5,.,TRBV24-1,CATSASGETQYF,TGTGCCACCAGTGCTAGCGGCGAGACCCAGTACTTC
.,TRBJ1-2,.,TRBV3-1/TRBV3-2,CASSTGTFRPHGYTF,TGTGCCAGCAGCACGGGGACATTTCGACCCCATGGCTACACCTTC
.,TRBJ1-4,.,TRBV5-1,CASSLDRPNEKLFF,TGCGCCAGCAGCTTGGACAGGCCGAATGAAAAACTGTTTTTT